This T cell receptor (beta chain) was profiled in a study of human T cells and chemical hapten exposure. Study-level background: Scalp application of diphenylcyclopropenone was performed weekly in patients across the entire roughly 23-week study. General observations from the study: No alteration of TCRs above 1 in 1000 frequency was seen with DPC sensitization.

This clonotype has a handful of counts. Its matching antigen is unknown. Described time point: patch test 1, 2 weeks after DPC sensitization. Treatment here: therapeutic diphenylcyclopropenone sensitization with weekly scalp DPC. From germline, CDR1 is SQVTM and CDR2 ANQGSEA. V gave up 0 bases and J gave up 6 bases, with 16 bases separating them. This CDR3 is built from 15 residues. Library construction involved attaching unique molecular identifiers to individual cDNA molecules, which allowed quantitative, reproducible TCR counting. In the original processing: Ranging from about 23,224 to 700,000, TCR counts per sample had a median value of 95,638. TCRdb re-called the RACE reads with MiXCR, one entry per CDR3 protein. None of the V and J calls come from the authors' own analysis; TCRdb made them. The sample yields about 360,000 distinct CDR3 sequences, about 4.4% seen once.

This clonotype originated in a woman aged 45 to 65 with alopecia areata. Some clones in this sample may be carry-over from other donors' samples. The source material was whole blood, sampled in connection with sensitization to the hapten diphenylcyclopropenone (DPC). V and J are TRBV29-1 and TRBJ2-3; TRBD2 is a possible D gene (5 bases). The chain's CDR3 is CSVEDRGGRPDTQYF. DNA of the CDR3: TGCAGCGTTGAAGATCGAGGTGGGAGACCGGATACGCAGTATTTT.